The next 2 T cell receptor beta chains were all read from a single sample in a study of prognosis after radiotherapy for stage I lung cancer. Template was genomic DNA; TCR beta CDR3 amplified in two multiplex PCR rounds. TRBV and TRBJ genes each had their own specific primers in first-round PCR. TCRdb reanalysed the multiplex PCR reads using MiXCR and keeps one entry per CDR3 protein. The sample has 30,000 to 40,000 distinct CDR3 sequences, roughly a third seen once. Sequenced material: PBMCs, taken before or after stereotactic body radiation therapy (not recorded which). The receptor set was obtained from a donor aged 50 or older with non-small cell lung cancer.

This clonotype was counted ten times or more. The chain recombines TRBV5-1 with TRBJ2-1, with D perhaps matching TRBD1 or TRBD2 (5 bases each). Germline V gene lookup returns CDR1 SGHRS and CDR2 YFSETQ. With 4 bases removed from V and 0 bases from J, the gap between germline ends came to 11 bases. The CDR3 is 15 residues long. Written as DNA, the CDR3 is TGCGCCAGCAGCGCCGGGACGGTCTCCTACAATGAGCAGTTCTTC. It encodes CASSAGTVSYNEQFF.

CDR3 sequence (DNA): TGTGCCAGCAGCCAAGAGGGCAGGGTGCGGACTGGGGAGCTGTTTTTT. This gives the protein CASSQEGRVRTGELFF. The genes are TRBV3-1 and TRBJ2-2; D is tentatively TRBD1 or TRBD2 (5 bases each). Trimming removed 0 bases from V and 8 bases from J, with 16 bases in between. The CDR3 consists of 16 residues. In germline, CDR1 is LGHDT, CDR2 YNNKEL (reference sequence).